This paragraph reports one TCR beta chain. Its antigen remains unidentified. This record comes from a study of CD8 T cells in Susac syndrome. The RNA, about 0.5 to 1 ug, was put through reverse transcription using random hexamers. Across 54 Vbeta and 13 Jbeta, TCR beta CDR3 was amplified with immunoSEQ multiplex PCR. TCRdb recomputed calls from the immunoSEQ multiplex PCR reads with MiXCR, one row per CDR3 protein. The sample holds more than 85,000 distinct CDR3 sequences, roughly 97% seen once. In blood CD8+ and CD4+ T cells, TCR beta underwent sequencing. Matched for age and sex, the controls were healthy donors. General study points: As the study acknowledged, the number of individuals in its TCR sequencing and HLA analysis was relatively small.

Deletions cut 5 bases from V and 0 bases from J, with 16 bases between. The CDR3 sequence is 16 residues long. Germline values: CDR1 SGHNT, CDR2 YYREEE (reference sequence). The chain recombines TRBV5-4 with TRBJ2-3; tentatively, D is TRBD2 (6 bases). The source material was CD4+ T cells from PBMCs. The clonotype comes from a human donor in good health. CDR3 nucleotides: TGTGCCAGCAGATCGTCGGCGGGGCCCAGCACAGATACGCAGTATTTT. Protein sequence: CASRSSAGPSTDTQYF. Looking up the rest from reference TRBV5-4 and TRBJ2-3 gives the full variable domain: ETGVTQSPTHLIKTRGQQVTLRCSSQSGHNTVSWYQQALGQGPQFIFQYYREEENGRGNFPPRFSGLQFPNYSSELNVNALELDDSALYLCASRSSAGPSTDTQYFGPGTRLTVL.